Following are 10 T cell receptor beta chains from one sample sequenced in a study of T-cell reconstitution after alpha-beta-depleted transplantation in children. Preparation of the TCRbeta library was carried out with unique molecular identifiers. MiXCR, applied by TCRdb to the PCR reads, yields one record per CDR3 protein. Counted here are approximately 800,000 distinct CDR3 sequences, roughly 15% occurring once; the ten biggest clones make up roughly 4.8%. The sequencing here drew on PBMCs, mostly from graft donor cells, taken 360 days after TCRalphabeta/CD19-depleted stem cell transplant. The receptors originated from a male patient between 10 and 17 years old who had a stem cell transplant for acute lymphoblastic leukemia, so the T cells may come from the graft donor.

J is TRBJ2-1 and V is TRBV12-3 or TRBV12-4; 10 nucleotides agree with TRBD2. The CDR3 totals 15 residues. Unmatched junction bases numbered 8, after V lost 2 bases and J lost 10 bases. The CDR3 DNA is TGTGCCAGCAGTTTACAACTTCAGCGGGAGGGAGAGCAGTTCTTC. Amino acid sequence: CASSLQLQREGEQFF.

This clonotype occurred many times. This CDR3 reads CASSLRASTDTQYF. The CDR3 DNA reads TGTGCCAGCAGCTTAAGGGCTAGCACAGATACGCAGTATTTT. The rearrangement uses TRBV7-2 and TRBJ2-3; D not resolved. This CDR3 spans 14 amino acids. V was pared by 2 bases and J by 0 bases, with 6 bases between. Looked up from germline, CDR1 is SGHTA and CDR2 is FQGNSA. Based on the CDR3 plus reference TRBV7-2 and TRBJ2-3, the full variable domain is GAGVSQSPSNKVTEKGKDVELRCDPISGHTALYWYRQSLGQGLEFLIYFQGNSAPDKSGLPSDRFSAERTGGSVSTLTIQRTQQEDSAVYLCASSLRASTDTQYFGPGTRLTVL.

This chain links TRBV4-1 with TRBJ2-7; 8 nucleotides match TRBD2. Germline V gives CDR1 MGHRA, CDR2 YSYEKL. The CDR3 has 15 amino acids. The junction had 11 bases not matched to a gene; V was cut back by 5 bases and J by 5 bases. The CDR3 region is CASSGGTRKADEQYF. The CDR3 nucleotides read TGCGCCAGCAGCGGAGGGACTAGAAAGGCGGACGAGCAGTACTTC.

The sample holds a few counts of this clonotype. V usage is TRBV11-2 and J usage is TRBJ2-5; D unresolved. CDR1 and CDR2 from the germline V gene are SGHAT and FQNNGV. The V gene lost 3 bases and the J gene lost 2 bases, with 7 bases spanning the gap. This CDR3 comprises 13 residues. CDR3 sequence (DNA): TGTGCCAGCAGCTTCTACCGGCAAGAGACCCAGTACTTC. Protein sequence: CASSFYRQETQYF.

The gene calls are TRBV4-1 and TRBJ1-1; a weak D match, TRBD1 (5 bases). The germline V and J ends were trimmed by 6 bases and 1 base, with 12 bases remaining between them. Germline V gene sequence: CDR1 MGHRA, CDR2 YSYEKL. This CDR3 comprises 14 residues. The CDR3 DNA reads as TGCGCCAGCAGGGGACCCCTAAGGAACACTGAAGCTTTCTTT. Protein sequence: CASRGPLRNTEAFF.

This CDR3 is CASSPDRGDDEQFF. The CDR3 coding sequence is TGTGCCAGCAGCCCCGACAGGGGGGACGATGAGCAGTTCTTC. This chain joins TRBV7-9 and TRBJ2-1; 9 bases fit TRBD1. Germline loops: CDR1 SEHNR, CDR2 FQNEAQ (reference sequence). The CDR3 consists of 14 residues. The V gene end was trimmed by 5 bases and the J gene end by 8 bases; junction bases not matched to a gene: 7.

The sample holds many counts of this clonotype. This sequence joins TRBV20-1 and TRBJ2-3; 12 bases fit TRBD2. This CDR3 is built from 15 residues. Looked up from germline, CDR1 is DFQATT and CDR2 is SNEGSKA (reference sequence). V lost 3 bases and J lost 3; bases outside the gene matches: 4. The CDR3 loop reads CSARLGTSGTDTQYF. The CDR3 nucleotides read TGCAGTGCTAGGCTCGGGACTAGCGGGACAGATACGCAGTATTTT.

This clonotype was counted between two and nine times. The chain is built from TRBV27 and TRBJ1-5; D unresolved. In germline, CDR1 is MNHEY, CDR2 SMNVEV (reference sequence). The CDR3 totals 14 residues. Trimming removed 4 bases from V and 0 bases from J, with 7 bases in between. The CDR3 here is CASSSLASNQPQHF. The CDR3 nucleotides are TGTGCCAGCAGTTCCTTGGCTAGCAATCAGCCCCAGCATTTT.

This chain uses TRBV20-1 with TRBJ2-1; D possibly corresponds to TRBD2 (6 bases). The CDR3 consists of 14 residues. CDR1 is DFQATT, CDR2 SNEGSKA, per germline (reference sequence). The germline V and J ends were trimmed by 1 base and 8 bases, with 15 bases remaining between them. The CDR3 region has the DNA TGCAGTGCTAGAGTCCCGGGAGAATACTATGAGCAGTTCTTC. As protein: CSARVPGEYYEQFF.

The chain combines TRBV12-3 or TRBV12-4 with TRBJ2-7; D assignment may be TRBD1 or TRBD2 (5 bases each). The CDR3 runs 14 residues. The V end lost 3 bases, the J end lost 4 bases, and 13 bases lay between the germline ends. The CDR3 region has the DNA TGTGCCAGCAGTTTTGGGGACCTAATTTACGAGCAGTACTTC. It yields the protein CASSFGDLIYEQYF.